The 27 T cell receptor beta chains given below trace back to one sample, sequenced in a study of blood T cells in healthy people across ages (dated by TCRdb to between 2014 and 2016). The method was 5' RACE. The listed sequencing device is Illumina HiSeq 2500. A second roughly 6 to 11 cycle PCR used a sample-barcoded 5' primer and a J-beta primer mix. The public reads were reprocessed in TCRdb via fastp at Q25 and MiXCR, keeping in-frame beta chains. When rows share a CDR3 protein, they turn into one entry using the most common DNA and genes. Here the sample has approximately 850,000 distinct CDR3 sequences; about three fifths occur a single time. Roughly 22% of the sample is taken by the ten largest. The sample taken for sequencing was blood. Receptor source: a man aged 30 to 45 in good health.

V is TRBV10-3 and J is TRBJ1-6; maybe TRBD1 (6 bases). The CDR3 is 15 amino acids. Germline assignment: CDR1 ENHRY and CDR2 SYGVKD. Trimming pared 4 bases from V and 0 bases from J, leaving 7 bases between. DNA of the CDR3: TGTGCCATCAGTGGAGGGGGCTCCTATAATTCACCCCTCCACTTT. Translation: CAISGGGSYNSPLHF.

This clonotype came up many times. The chain joins TRBV7-2 to TRBJ2-3; 8 bases line up with TRBD2. Germline assignment: CDR1 SGHTA and CDR2 FQGNSA. J lost 3 bases, V lost 6 bases, and 5 bases had no gene match. The CDR3 consists of 14 residues. CDR3 in amino acids: CASSFVAGTDTQYF. CDR3 DNA: TGTGCCAGCAGTTTTGTAGCGGGAACAGATACGCAGTATTTT.

J is TRBJ2-5 and V is TRBV21-1; the table's D call, TRBD1, was not checked against the DNA. TRBV21-1 has pseudogene status. The CDR3 is 17 residues long. DNA for the CDR3: TGTGCCAGCAGCCCCCCGGGGCGGTCTCAACCACAAGAGACCCAGTACTTC. Its protein is CASSPPGRSQPQETQYF.

This clonotype was seen only once. The rearrangement uses TRBV6-6 and TRBJ2-7; TRBD1 aligns across 7 bases. Germline CDR1 MNHNY, CDR2 SVGAGI (reference sequence). V lost 6 bases and J lost 4; bases outside the gene matches: 12. This CDR3 region has 15 residues. CDR3: CASSVPGTASYEQYF. The DNA of the CDR3 is TGTGCCAGCAGCGTCCCCGGGACAGCCTCGTACGAGCAGTACTTC.

The chain employs TRBV7-9 and TRBJ2-1; 7 bases fit TRBD1. This CDR3 region has 15 residues. Germline assignment: CDR1 SEHNR and CDR2 FQNEAQ (reference sequence). The J segment lost 5 bases and the V segment lost 5 bases, leaving 9 bases of the junction unmatched. The CDR3 here is CASSPNIDRDNEQFF. The CDR3 DNA reads TGTGCCAGCAGCCCAAATATCGACAGGGACAATGAGCAGTTCTTC.

The J gene is TRBJ2-7, the V gene TRBV7-9; D not resolved. Trimming left V 5 bases short and J 0 bases short, with 14 bases between. The CDR3 extends over 15 amino acids. Germline loops: CDR1 SEHNR, CDR2 FQNEAQ (reference sequence). In DNA, the CDR3 is TGTGCCAGCAGCCTCACGGACGGCCTCTCCTACGAGCAGTACTTC. It specifies CASSLTDGLSYEQYF.

This rearrangement joins TRBV9 to TRBJ1-2; possibly TRBD1 for D (6 bases). Trimming took 0 bases from V and 5 from J, leaving 11 bases between them. The CDR3 has 14 amino acids. CDR1 is SGDLS and CDR2 is YYNGEE in the germline V gene. The CDR3 DNA follows: TGTGCCAGCAGCGTAGAATTACAGGGATATGGCTACACCTTC. This gives the protein CASSVELQGYGYTF.

The rearrangement uses TRBV9 and TRBJ2-3; D might be TRBD2 (7 bases). CDR1 and CDR2 (germline): SGDLS, YYNGEE. This CDR3 has 15 amino acids. V was cut by 0 bases and J by 5 bases, with 13 bases left in between. The CDR3 coding sequence is TGTGCCAGCAGCGTAGCCGGGGGGCCGGGAGATACGCAGTATTTT. It translates to CASSVAGGPGDTQYF.

The chain uses TRBV29-1 and TRBJ2-7; 7 nucleotides agree with TRBD1. CDR1 SQVTM and CDR2 ANQGSEA come from the germline V gene. This CDR3 spans 13 amino acids. V shed 6 bases and J 1 base; nucleotides not matched to a gene: 6. The CDR3 spells CSVKGARSYEQYF. The CDR3 DNA reads TGCAGCGTGAAGGGGGCTAGGTCCTACGAGCAGTACTTC.

At least ten counts were recorded for this clonotype. The chain uses TRBV29-1 and TRBJ2-5; D not certain. V gave up 4 bases and J gave up 7 bases, with 10 bases separating them. The CDR3 runs 11 residues. In germline, CDR1 is SQVTM, CDR2 ANQGSEA. CDR3: CSVGPERTQYF. Here the CDR3 DNA reads TGCAGCGTTGGGCCGGAGCGGACCCAGTACTTC.

The chain recombines TRBV28 with TRBJ2-5; D gene uncertain. Matching the DNA end better, TRBJ2-7 makes the J call doubtful. Germline V gene sequence: CDR1 MDHEN, CDR2 SYDVKM. This CDR3 spans 12 amino acids. This CDR3 is CASSLRIDEQYF. CDR3 in DNA: TGTGCCAGCAGTTTAAGGATCGACGAGCAGTACTTC.

The V call is TRBV6-1, the J call TRBJ2-3; the D is unclear. V lost 2 bases and J 2 bases, leaving 8 bases between the germline ends. Germline CDR1 and CDR2: MNHNS and SASEGT. The CDR3 sequence is 14 residues long. CDR3 bases: TGTGCCAGCAGTGAACAGGCACACACAGATACGCAGTATTTT. As protein: CASSEQAHTDTQYF.

This sequence joins TRBV6-5 and TRBJ2-3; no clear D. The CDR3 is 11 residues long. The germline V and J ends were trimmed by 6 bases and 7 bases, with 8 bases remaining between them. Germline values: CDR1 MNHEY, CDR2 SVGAGI. The CDR3 DNA reads as TGTGCCAGCAGGCAGGATTATACGCAGTATTTT. Translated, it gives CASRQDYTQYF.

V is TRBV4-2 and J is TRBJ1-2; D is possibly TRBD1 (6 bases). Germline V gene lookup returns CDR1 LGHNA and CDR2 YNFKEQ. The length of the CDR3 is 15 residues. V dropped 0 bases and J dropped 4 bases, with 12 bases sitting between them. The CDR3 reads CASSQDLAGAYGYTF. The CDR3 DNA reads as TGTGCCAGCAGCCAAGATCTTGCGGGGGCCTATGGCTACACCTTC.

The rearrangement joins TRBV5-1 to TRBJ2-7, with D perhaps given as TRBD1 or TRBD2 (5 bases each). The V end was cut by 1 base, the J end by 0 bases, with 11 bases between. Looked up from germline, CDR1 is SGHRS and CDR2 is YFSETQ. The CDR3 spans 15 residues. As DNA, the CDR3 is TGCGCCAGCAGCTTGATACGGGACCCCTCCTACGAGCAGTACTTC. Translated: CASSLIRDPSYEQYF.

With respect to this clonotype: Being one base from a much bigger clone, this may be a read error. This chain connects TRBV7-2 to TRBJ2-5; 10 bases match TRBD2. CDR3 size: 15 residues. V lost 5 bases, J lost 11 bases, and 14 bases stayed unmatched. Germline V gives CDR1 SGHTA, CDR2 FQGNSA. Here the CDR3 reads CASSPSGRASNEQYF. CDR3 DNA sequence: TGTGCCAGCAGCCCCAGCGGGAGGGCCTCCAATGAGCAGTACTTC.

The chain is built from TRBV7-2 and TRBJ2-4; the D gene is possibly TRBD2 (5 bases). The V end lost 0 bases, the J end lost 9 bases, and 9 bases lay between the germline ends. CDR3 size: 13 residues. Per germline, CDR1 SGHTA and CDR2 FQGNSA. DNA for the CDR3: TGTGCCAGCAGCTTAGCGGGAGAGATCATTCAGTACTTC. Translated, it gives CASSLAGEIIQYF.

This clonotype was detected only a few times. This sequence joins TRBV6-6 and TRBJ2-7; D gene unclear. This CDR3 region has 12 residues. Germline V gene data show CDR1 as MNHNY and CDR2 as SVGAGI (reference sequence). V was cut by 3 bases and J by 5 bases, with 8 bases left in between. The CDR3 nucleotides read TGTGCCAGCAGTTATGGGCAGCACGAGCAGTACTTC. Translation: CASSYGQHEQYF.

The chain has TRBV7-2 and TRBJ2-3; 9 bases map to TRBD2. V shed 4 bases and J 14 bases; nucleotides not matched to a gene: 16. The CDR3 contains 15 residues. Germline CDR1 SGHTA, CDR2 FQGNSA. The CDR3, as DNA: TGTGCCAGCAGCTCCGTCTCGCCTCCTGGGACTAGCACGTATTTT. The encoded protein is CASSSVSPPGTSTYF.

The rearrangement joins TRBV9 to TRBJ2-1, with 9 bases fitting TRBD2. Germline CDR1 is SGDLS and CDR2 is YYNGEE. The CDR3 loop spans 16 amino acids. V dropped 2 bases and J dropped 4; count of bases not matched to a gene: 7. The DNA for the CDR3 is TGTGCCAGCAGCGTCAGTAGCGGGAGACCTTACAATGAGCAGTTCTTC. Amino acids: CASSVSSGRPYNEQFF.

V usage is TRBV28 and J usage is TRBJ2-7; 7 bases map to TRBD1. V was pared by 2 bases and J by 1 base, with 8 bases of the junction left unmatched. Looked up from germline, CDR1 is MDHEN and CDR2 is SYDVKM. This CDR3 is built from 16 residues. The CDR3 DNA sequence: TGTGCCAGCAGTTTAGGGCCGGGACAGACGTCCTACGAGCAGTACTTC. As protein: CASSLGPGQTSYEQYF.

This sequence joins TRBV12-3 or TRBV12-4 and TRBJ1-6, with D uncertain. The V end was cut by 2 bases, the J end by 6 bases, with 11 bases between. This CDR3 is 15 amino acids long. CDR3 DNA sequence: TGTGCCAGCAGTTTACAGGCGAAGGCTAATTCACCCCTCCACTTT. This gives the protein CASSLQAKANSPLHF.

This chain links TRBV5-1 with TRBJ2-4, with D possibly being TRBD1 (5 bases). The J call may not be correct, given that the DNA end is closer to TRBJ2-7. Germline assignment: CDR1 SGHRS and CDR2 YFSETQ. The CDR3 covers 13 residues. CDR3 in amino acids: CASSHGQDYEQYF. CDR3 nucleotides: TGCGCCAGCAGCCACGGACAAGACTACGAGCAGTACTTC.

The V and J genes are TRBV10-3 and TRBJ2-5; D unresolved. The CDR3 is 12 amino acids. V dropped 4 bases and J dropped 2 bases, with 5 bases sitting between them. Germline loops: CDR1 ENHRY, CDR2 SYGVKD. Written as DNA, the CDR3 is TGTGCCATCAGTGGGCAGCAAGAGACCCAGTACTTC. Translating it yields CAISGQQETQYF.

This clonotype was seen once. V gene TRBV7-2 combines with J gene TRBJ2-2, with 10 bases matching TRBD2. CDR1 SGHTA and CDR2 FQGNSA come from the germline V gene. There are 17 residues in the CDR3. The junction had 6 bases not matched to a gene; V was cut back by 5 bases and J by 0 bases. CDR3 sequence: CASSVTSGPTNTGELFF. The CDR3 DNA reads TGTGCCAGCAGCGTGACTAGCGGGCCGACGAACACCGGGGAGCTGTTTTTT.

This clonotype has only a few counts. The chain carries TRBV10-3 and TRBJ2-5, with TRBD2 matching over 11 bases. The CDR3 is 18 amino acids. Germline trimming cut 4 bases from V and 0 bases from J; bases unmatched to any gene: 10. Germline CDR1 is ENHRY and CDR2 is SYGVKD. The CDR3 loop is CAISGGTSGTINQETQYF. Here the CDR3 DNA reads TGTGCCATCAGTGGGGGGACTAGCGGTACTATTAACCAAGAGACCCAGTACTTC.

The table lists this clonotype with a few counts. The chain is built from TRBV3-1 and TRBJ2-7, with D perhaps being TRBD1 or TRBD2 (5 bases each). CDR3 length: 13 residues. The V end was cut by 4 bases, the J end by 7 bases, with 14 bases between. The germline gives CDR1 LGHDT, CDR2 YNNKEL (reference sequence). In nucleotides, the CDR3 is TGTGCCAGCAGCCCACTTGGGACGGGTGAGCAGTACTTC. Translation gives CASSPLGTGEQYF.